Shown below are 8 T cell receptor beta chains from a single sample sequenced in a study of early T cells in non-severe SARS-CoV-2 infection. TCRdb independently ran MiXCR on the 5' RACE reads; one entry per CDR3 protein. This sample has around 83,000 distinct CDR3 sequences, with more than 9% found just once. Material: whole blood, obtained at baseline. The receptors derive from an adult who was a healthcare worker with PCR-confirmed SARS-CoV-2 infection or an uninfected control (not recorded which).

This clonotype was detected ten times or more. The chain combines TRBV28 with TRBJ2-5, with a possible D match to TRBD1 (5 bases). From germline, CDR1 is MDHEN and CDR2 SYDVKM. The CDR3 extends over 13 amino acids. V lost 5 bases to trimming and J lost 2 bases, with 9 bases between them. The CDR3 DNA follows: TGTGCCAGCAGTGACAGTGGACAAGAGACCCAGTACTTC. Translating it yields CASSDSGQETQYF.

This clonotype was seen a few times. The gene calls are TRBV20-1 and TRBJ1-1; D is unresolved. Germline CDR1 and CDR2: DFQATT and SNEGSKA (reference sequence). V gave up 0 bases and J gave up 0 bases, with 11 bases separating them. The CDR3 contains 15 residues. CDR3 bases: TGCAGTGCTAGAGATCGAGGGCAGCTGAACACTGAAGCTTTCTTT. Its translation: CSARDRGQLNTEAFF.

This chain joins TRBV30 and TRBJ2-3; D is unresolved. This CDR3 is built from 14 residues. Trimming pared 0 bases from V and 2 bases from J, leaving 9 bases between. Germline-derived CDR1 and CDR2 are GTSNPN and SVGIG (reference sequence). The CDR3 region has the DNA TGTGCCTGGAGTGTACAGACTCTCACAGATACGCAGTATTTT. Translating gives CAWSVQTLTDTQYF.

The chain has TRBV20-1 and TRBJ1-1; no clear D. The germline CDR1 and CDR2 sequences are DFQATT and SNEGSKA (reference sequence). V was shortened by 0 bases and J by 11 bases, with 13 bases between the two germline ends. There are 12 residues in the CDR3. The CDR3 is CSARDMSRGAFF. CDR3 in DNA: TGCAGTGCTAGAGATATGTCCCGTGGGGCTTTCTTT.

In this sample, this clonotype turned up once. The chain employs TRBV6-1 and TRBJ1-5, with TRBD1 as a possible D gene (5 bases). CDR1 is MNHNS and CDR2 is SASEGT in the germline V gene. CDR3 length: 15 residues. Deletions cut 5 bases from V and 10 bases from J, with 21 bases between. CDR3 in DNA: TGTGCCAGCAGTCCCCAGGGAGGAGCCGGGGGACCCCAGCATTTT. This sequence encodes CASSPQGGAGGPQHF.

The J gene is TRBJ2-1, the V gene TRBV9; tentatively, D is TRBD1 (6 bases). Germline V lookup: CDR1 SGDLS, CDR2 YYNGEE. The CDR3 contains 16 residues. V shed 0 bases and J shed 6 bases, with 16 bases lying between them. In DNA, the CDR3 is TGTGCCAGCAGCGTAGGCCAGGGGCTCTACCTCAATGAGCAGTTCTTC. Translating gives CASSVGQGLYLNEQFF.

The V gene is TRBV10-3, the J gene TRBJ2-5, with D possibly being TRBD2 (6 bases). V was trimmed by 6 bases and J by 1 base, leaving 12 bases between them. The germline V gene encodes CDR1 ENHRY and CDR2 SYGVKD. The CDR3 has 14 amino acids. CDR3 sequence reads: CAIREGPIQETQYF. The CDR3 nucleotides are TGTGCCATCAGGGAGGGCCCAATCCAAGAGACCCAGTACTTC.

This clonotype was seen many times. The chain employs TRBV18 and TRBJ2-7; D unclear. CDR3 length: 13 residues. Germline V gene lookup returns CDR1 KGHSH and CDR2 LQKENI. The germline V and J ends were trimmed by 2 bases and 0 bases, with 5 bases remaining between them. CDR3 loop: CASSPGSSYEQYF. As DNA, the CDR3 is TGTGCCAGCTCACCAGGCAGCTCCTACGAGCAGTACTTC.